The rows below give T cell receptor beta chains drawn from one sample of a study of fetal regulatory T cell absence and autoimmunity. The table came from immunoSEQ multiplex PCR; TCRdb's copy has only in-frame clones and leaves some out. The table has 45,000 to 50,000 clones, about 80% seen once. Sequenced material: cord blood. Receptor source: a newborn boy with IPEX syndrome. CDR3s include the opening cysteine and the closing phenylalanine or tryptophan. A D gene is named only where the DNA matches it firmly. Only part of the rows carry a size: once, few, many, or a class if the clone is expanded.

cdr3_aa cdr3_nt d_call v_call clone_size j_call
CASSTLVGSKGYEQYF TGTGCCAGCAGTACCTTGGTAGGGTCTAAAGGGTACGAGCAGTACTTC . TRBV5-4 . TRBJ2-7
CASSLFRGRGSYNSPLHF TGTGCCAGCAGTTTATTCAGGGGGCGCGGCTCCTATAATTCACCCCTCCACTTT TRBD1 TRBV27 . TRBJ1-6
CASSLGQGTYGYTF TGTGCCAGCAGCTTAGGACAGGGTACATATGGCTACACCTTC TRBD1 TRBV5-8 . TRBJ1-2
CARDRVRQEQYF TGTGCCAGGGACAGGGTGAGACAGGAGCAGTACTTC TRBD1 TRBV9 . TRBJ2-7
CASSESYTEAFF TGTGCCAGCAGTGAATCGTATACTGAAGCTTTCTTT . TRBV6-1 . TRBJ1-1
CASHRRGIDYGYTF TGTGCCAGCCACCGGAGGGGGATAGACTATGGCTACACCTTC . TRBV25-1 . TRBJ1-2
CASSLGTSGRDTQYF TGTGCCAGCAGCTTAGGGACTAGCGGGAGGGATACGCAGTATTTT TRBD2 TRBV11-1 . TRBJ2-3
CASSLEGHEQYF TGTGCCAGCAGCTTGGAGGGACACGAGCAGTACTTC . TRBV5-6 . TRBJ2-7
CASSRGLAGVYEQYF TGTGCCAGCAGCCGCGGACTAGCGGGAGTCTACGAGCAGTACTTC TRBD2 TRBV7-9 once TRBJ2-7
CASSQGAAYNEQFF TGTGCCAGCAGCCAGGGGGCGGCCTACAATGAGCAGTTCTTC TRBD1 TRBV6-5 . TRBJ2-1
CASSLGLAGDEQYF TGTGCCAGCAGCTTAGGGCTAGCGGGAGACGAGCAGTACTTC TRBD2 TRBV7-2 . TRBJ2-7
CASLRGNYGYTF TGTGCCAGTTTAAGGGGGAACTATGGCTACACCTTC . TRBV2 . TRBJ1-2
CASSPETGGTEAFF TGTGCCAGCTCACCCGAAACAGGGGGCACTGAAGCTTTCTTT TRBD1 TRBV18 few TRBJ1-1
CASSYFVRDSPLHF TGTGCCAGCAGTTACTTCGTGCGGGACTCACCCCTCCACTTT . TRBV6-6 . TRBJ1-6
CASSLDPGEDYGYTF TGTGCCAGCAGCTTAGATCCAGGGGAAGACTATGGCTACACCTTC . TRBV11-2 . TRBJ1-2
CASSQGDTEAFF TGTGCCAGCAGCCAGGGGGACACTGAAGCTTTCTTT TRBD1 TRBV13 . TRBJ1-1
CASSLGPGQSQETQYF TGTGCCAGCAGCTTAGGCCCCGGGCAATCCCAAGAGACCCAGTACTTC . TRBV11-3 . TRBJ2-5
CASTIGSDNEQFF TGTGCCAGCACCATAGGGTCGGACAATGAGCAGTTCTTC . TRBV7-9 . TRBJ2-1
CASSLPCFSDDTQYF TGTGCCAGCAGTTTACCGTGCTTTAGTGACGATACGCAGTATTTT . TRBV27 . TRBJ2-3
CAISGTSGRASYEQYF TGTGCCATCAGTGGGACTAGCGGGAGGGCCTCCTACGAGCAGTACTTC TRBD2 TRBV10-3 few TRBJ2-7
CASSEDRVNEKLFF TGTGCCAGCAGTGAGGACAGGGTGAATGAAAAACTGTTTTTT TRBD1 TRBV6-4 . TRBJ1-4
CASSQLTSGYNEQFF TGCGCCAGCAGCCAACTGACTAGCGGTTACAATGAGCAGTTCTTC TRBD2 TRBV4-1 . TRBJ2-1
CRTNTGELFF TGCAGGACAAACACCGGGGAGCTGTTTTTT . TRBV23-1 . TRBJ2-2
CSVAKLGGYEQYF TGCAGCGTTGCAAAACTAGGGGGGTACGAGCAGTACTTC . TRBV29-1 . TRBJ2-7
CASSVDPLNSPLHF TGTGCCAGCAGCGTAGACCCACTAAATTCACCCCTCCACTTT . TRBV9 . TRBJ1-6
CASSVGADHNSPLHF TGTGCCAGCAGCGTAGGGGCAGACCATAATTCACCCCTCCACTTT . TRBV9 few TRBJ1-6
CASSPSLRQGDGYTF TGTGCCAGCTCACCTTCCCTCAGACAGGGGGATGGCTACACCTTC TRBD1 TRBV18 . TRBJ1-2
CASAPMGGNYGYTF TGTGCCAGCGCCCCAATGGGGGGGAACTATGGCTACACCTTC . TRBV6-5 . TRBJ1-2
CASSNSDEQYF TGTGCCAGCTCTAACTCCGATGAGCAGTACTTC . TRBV2 few TRBJ2-7
CAWSVIGARRGGPNEQFF TGTGCCTGGAGTGTGATTGGCGCCCGGCGGGGGGGCCCCAATGAGCAGTTCTTC TRBD2 TRBV30 . TRBJ2-1
CASSLGGPFNEQFF TGCGCCAGCAGCCTGGGGGGCCCTTTCAATGAGCAGTTCTTC . TRBV4-3 . TRBJ2-1
CASSATNYGYTF TGTGCCAGCAGTGCCACTAACTATGGCTACACCTTC . TRBV2 . TRBJ1-2
CASSLGGDLQETQYF TGCGCCAGCAGCTTGGGCGGGGACTTACAAGAGACCCAGTACTTC . TRBV5-1 . TRBJ2-5
CASSLNSGLYNEQFF TGTGCCAGCAGCTTAAATTCGGGGCTCTACAATGAGCAGTTCTTC . TRBV7-6 . TRBJ2-1
CASSWRGPRRGSPLHF TGTGCCAGTAGTTGGAGGGGGCCCCGACGTGGTTCACCCCTCCACTTT TRBD1 TRBV19 . TRBJ1-6
CASGGSGRYEQYF TGTGCCAGCGGCGGTAGCGGGAGGTACGAGCAGTACTTC TRBD2 TRBV11-2 . TRBJ2-7
CASSVRTSPTGELFF TGTGCCAGCAGCGTAAGGACTAGCCCCACCGGGGAGCTGTTTTTT TRBD2 TRBV9 few TRBJ2-2
CASRDRLAGITDTQYF TGCGCCAGCCGCGACCGACTAGCGGGGATCACAGATACGCAGTATTTT TRBD2 TRBV5-1 . TRBJ2-3
CASRETSVIQETQYF TGTGCCAGCAGAGAGACTAGCGTAATACAAGAGACCCAGTACTTC TRBD2 TRBV6-6 . TRBJ2-5
CASSQRTYNTEAFF TGTGCCAGCAGTCAACGGACATATAACACTGAAGCTTTCTTT . TRBV27 . TRBJ1-1
CASSLDGGHQDEQYF TGTGCCAGCAGCTTGGATGGGGGACACCAAGACGAGCAGTACTTC . TRBV5-4 few TRBJ2-7
CASSAELEAIYGYTF TGTGCCAGCAGCGCAGAGCTTGAGGCCATTTATGGCTACACCTTC . TRBV5-6 . TRBJ1-2
CASSLTGVGALYEQYF TGTGCCAGCAGTCTCACAGGGGTGGGTGCCCTCTACGAGCAGTACTTC TRBD1 TRBV27 few TRBJ2-7
CAWETGYNSPLHF TGTGCCTGGGAGACAGGGTATAATTCACCCCTCCACTTT TRBD1 TRBV30 . TRBJ1-6
CASSMSRNYGYTF TGTGCCAGTAGTATGAGCAGGAACTATGGCTACACCTTC . TRBV19 . TRBJ1-2
CASSLATGETQYF TGTGCCAGCAGCTTAGCGACTGGAGAGACCCAGTACTTC . TRBV7-6 . TRBJ2-5
CASSQPTGYEQYF TGTGCCAGCAGCCAACCTACAGGGTACGAGCAGTACTTC . TRBV4-2 . TRBJ2-7
CASRAIAGDAYEQYF TGTGCCAGCAGGGCAATAGCGGGGGATGCCTACGAGCAGTACTTC TRBD2 TRBV2 . TRBJ2-7
CAISESPDRALYNEQFF TGTGCCATCAGTGAGTCTCCGGACCGAGCCCTCTACAATGAGCAGTTCTTC . TRBV10-3 . TRBJ2-1
CASSYNGGAYNEQFF TGTGCCAGCAGCTATAATGGGGGGGCCTACAATGAGCAGTTCTTC TRBD2 TRBV9 . TRBJ2-1
CASIDYTGTGYNEQFF TGTGCCAGCATCGACTATACCGGGACAGGATACAATGAGCAGTTCTTC TRBD1 TRBV5-5 once TRBJ2-1